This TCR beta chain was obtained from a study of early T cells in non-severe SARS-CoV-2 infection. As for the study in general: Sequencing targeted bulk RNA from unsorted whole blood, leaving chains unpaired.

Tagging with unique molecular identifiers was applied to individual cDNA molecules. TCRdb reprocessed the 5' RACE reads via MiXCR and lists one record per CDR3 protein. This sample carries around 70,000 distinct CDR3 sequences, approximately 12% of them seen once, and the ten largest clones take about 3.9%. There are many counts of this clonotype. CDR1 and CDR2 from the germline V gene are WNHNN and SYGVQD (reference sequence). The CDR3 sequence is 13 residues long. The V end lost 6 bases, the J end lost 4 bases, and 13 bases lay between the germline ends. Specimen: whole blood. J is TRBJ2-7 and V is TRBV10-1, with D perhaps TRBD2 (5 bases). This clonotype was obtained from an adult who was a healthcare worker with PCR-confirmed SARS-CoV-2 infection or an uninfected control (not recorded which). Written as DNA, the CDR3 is TGCGCCAGCAGCGAGGGTCACGGGTACGAGCAGTACTTC. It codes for CASSEGHGYEQYF.